This paragraph reports one T cell receptor beta chain. In the original processing: Reference gene primer amplification yielded estimated nucleated cell counts. Assay: immunoSEQ multiplex PCR; the TCRdb copy retains only in-frame clones and omits some. Clone size and the V and J calls come from that table; the DNA yielded D and trimming. Of approximately 150,000 clones listed, approximately 80% are singletons. Participant-given clinical history determined each cohort assignment. Before they entered the study, exposed participants had met a COVID-19 case within 2 weeks. The data are from a study of blood T cell repertoires in COVID-19. Looking at the study overall: T cells, B-cell-depleted T cells, or PBMCs provided the cDNA or gDNA that served as material.

V gave up 1 base and J gave up 4 bases; unmatched junction bases: 6. CDR1 is LGHDT and CDR2 is YNNKEL in the germline V gene (reference sequence). The CDR3 contains 16 residues. The rearrangement links TRBV3-1 (or the pseudogene TRBV3-2) to TRBJ2-5, with 10 bases lining up with TRBD2. Sequenced sample: PBMCs or T cells enriched from blood (not recorded which). The clonotype was recovered from a man aged 65 to 79 who had been exposed to COVID-19. The CDR3 DNA reads TGTGCCAGCAGCCAAGCAAGCGGGGGGGGAGGAGAGACCCAGTACTTC. It encodes CASSQASGGGGETQYF.